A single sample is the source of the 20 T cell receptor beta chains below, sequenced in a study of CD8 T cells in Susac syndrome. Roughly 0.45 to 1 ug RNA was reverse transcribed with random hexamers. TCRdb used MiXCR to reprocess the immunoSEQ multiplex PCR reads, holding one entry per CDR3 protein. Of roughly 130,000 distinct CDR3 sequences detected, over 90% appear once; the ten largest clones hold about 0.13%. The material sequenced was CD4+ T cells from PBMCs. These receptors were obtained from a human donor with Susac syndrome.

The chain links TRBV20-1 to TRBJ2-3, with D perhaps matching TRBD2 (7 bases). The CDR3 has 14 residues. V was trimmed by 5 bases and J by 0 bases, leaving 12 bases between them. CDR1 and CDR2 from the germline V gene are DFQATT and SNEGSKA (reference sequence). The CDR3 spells CSAGGAVSTDTQYF. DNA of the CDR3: TGCAGTGCTGGGGGGGCGGTGAGCACAGATACGCAGTATTTT.

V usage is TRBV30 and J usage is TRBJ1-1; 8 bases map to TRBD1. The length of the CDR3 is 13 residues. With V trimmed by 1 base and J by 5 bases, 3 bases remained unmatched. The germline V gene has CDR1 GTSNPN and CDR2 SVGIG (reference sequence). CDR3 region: CAWSGTGWTEAFF. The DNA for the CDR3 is TGTGCCTGGAGTGGGACAGGGTGGACTGAAGCTTTCTTT.

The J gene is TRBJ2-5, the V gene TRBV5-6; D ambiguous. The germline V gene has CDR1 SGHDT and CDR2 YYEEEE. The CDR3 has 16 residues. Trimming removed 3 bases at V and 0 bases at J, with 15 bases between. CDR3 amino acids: CASSSKGDNYQETQYF. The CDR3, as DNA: TGTGCCAGCAGCTCTAAGGGTGACAACTACCAAGAGACCCAGTACTTC.

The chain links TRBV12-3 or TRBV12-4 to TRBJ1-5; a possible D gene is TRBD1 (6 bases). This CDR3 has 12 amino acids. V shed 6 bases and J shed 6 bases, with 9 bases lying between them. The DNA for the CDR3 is TGTGCCAGCAGACGAGGGGGTCAGCCCCAGCATTTT. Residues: CASRRGGQPQHF.

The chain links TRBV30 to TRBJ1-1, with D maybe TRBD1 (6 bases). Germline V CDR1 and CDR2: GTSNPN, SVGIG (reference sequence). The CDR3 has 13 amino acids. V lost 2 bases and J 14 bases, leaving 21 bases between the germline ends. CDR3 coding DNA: TGTGCCTGGAGTCCGAACCCCGGGGGCGCGGGGTTCTTT. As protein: CAWSPNPGGAGFF.

The CDR3 loop is CASSMTGDGQPQHF. The CDR3 region has the DNA TGTGCCAGTAGTATGACAGGGGACGGGCAGCCCCAGCATTTT. This chain uses TRBV19 with TRBJ1-5, with 8 bases fitting TRBD1. CDR1 and CDR2 (germline): LNHDA, SQIVND (reference sequence). There are 14 residues in the CDR3. J gave up 7 bases and V 3 bases, and 5 bases lay outside the gene matches.

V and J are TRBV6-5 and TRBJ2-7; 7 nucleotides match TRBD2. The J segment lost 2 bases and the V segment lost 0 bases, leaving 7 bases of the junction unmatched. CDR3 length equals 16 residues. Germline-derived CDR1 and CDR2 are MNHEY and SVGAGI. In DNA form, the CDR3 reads TGTGCCAGCAGTTACTCAGGGTCTAGCGGACCCTACGAGCAGTACTTC. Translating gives CASSYSGSSGPYEQYF.

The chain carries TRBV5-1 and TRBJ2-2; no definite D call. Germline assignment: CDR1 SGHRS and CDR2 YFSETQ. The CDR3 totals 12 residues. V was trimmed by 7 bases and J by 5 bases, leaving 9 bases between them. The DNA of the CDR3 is TGCGCCAGCCGAGGCACGACCGGGGAGCTGTTTTTT. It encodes CASRGTTGELFF.

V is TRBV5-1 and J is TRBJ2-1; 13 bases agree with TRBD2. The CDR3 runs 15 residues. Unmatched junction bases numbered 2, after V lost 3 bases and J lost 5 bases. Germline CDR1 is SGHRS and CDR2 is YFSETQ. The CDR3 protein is CASSSLAGGDNEQFF. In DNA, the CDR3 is TGCGCCAGCAGCTCACTAGCGGGAGGGGACAATGAGCAGTTCTTC.

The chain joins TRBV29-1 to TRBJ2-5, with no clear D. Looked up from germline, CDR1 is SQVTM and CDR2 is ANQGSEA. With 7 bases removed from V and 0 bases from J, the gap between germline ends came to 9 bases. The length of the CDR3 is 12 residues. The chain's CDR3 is CSAIIDQETQYF. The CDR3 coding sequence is TGCAGCGCCATCATTGACCAAGAGACCCAGTACTTC.

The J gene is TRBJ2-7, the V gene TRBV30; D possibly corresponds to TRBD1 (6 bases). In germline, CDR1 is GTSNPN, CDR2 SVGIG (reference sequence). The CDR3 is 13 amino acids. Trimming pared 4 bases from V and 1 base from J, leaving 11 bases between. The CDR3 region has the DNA TGTGCCTGGACAGTGACAGGTTCCTACGAGCAGTACTTC. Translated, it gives CAWTVTGSYEQYF.

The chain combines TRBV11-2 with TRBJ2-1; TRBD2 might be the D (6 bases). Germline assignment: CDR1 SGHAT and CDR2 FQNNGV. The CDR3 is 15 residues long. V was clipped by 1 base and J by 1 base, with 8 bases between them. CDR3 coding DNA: TGTGCCAGCAGCTTAGTCGGGGGATCCTACAATGAGCAGTTCTTC. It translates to CASSLVGGSYNEQFF.

CDR3 region: CSVRGGNQPQHF. The CDR3 DNA sequence: TGCAGTGTCAGAGGGGGCAATCAGCCCCAGCATTTT. The chain has TRBV20-1 and TRBJ1-5; D is possibly TRBD1 (5 bases). Trimming took off 7 bases at V and 2 bases at J, with 9 bases between the two ends. This CDR3 spans 12 amino acids. The germline V gene has CDR1 DFQATT and CDR2 SNEGSKA (reference sequence).

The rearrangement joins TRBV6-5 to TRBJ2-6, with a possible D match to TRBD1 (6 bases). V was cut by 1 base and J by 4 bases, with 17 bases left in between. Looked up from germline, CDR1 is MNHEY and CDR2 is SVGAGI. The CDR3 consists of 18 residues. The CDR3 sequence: CASSYFTGPRAGANVLTF. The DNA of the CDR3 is TGTGCCAGCAGTTACTTTACAGGGCCTCGAGCAGGGGCCAACGTCCTGACTTTC.

CDR3 nucleotides: TGCGCCAGCAGCCAAGTGACGTTAGCGGGAGTTGCAGATACGCAGTATTTT. This translates into CASSQVTLAGVADTQYF. This chain uses TRBV4-3 with TRBJ2-3; 9 nucleotides agree with TRBD2. This CDR3 is built from 17 residues. The V gene's germline CDR1 is LGHNA and CDR2 YSLEER. V trimming: 1 base; J trimming: 4 bases; junction bases outside the gene matches: 9.

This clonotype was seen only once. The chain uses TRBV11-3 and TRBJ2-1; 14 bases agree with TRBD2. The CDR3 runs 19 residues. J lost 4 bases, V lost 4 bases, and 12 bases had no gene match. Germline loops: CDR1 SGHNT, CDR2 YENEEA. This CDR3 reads CASSSSYGLAGGRYNEQFF. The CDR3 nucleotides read TGTGCCAGCAGCTCCTCATACGGACTAGCGGGAGGACGGTACAATGAGCAGTTCTTC. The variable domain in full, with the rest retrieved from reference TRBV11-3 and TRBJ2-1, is EAGVVQSPRYKIIEKKQPVAFWCNPISGHNTLYWYLQNLGQGPELLIRYENEEAVDDSQLPKDRFSAERLKGVDSTLKIQPAELGDSAVYLCASSSSYGLAGGRYNEQFFGPGTRLTVL.

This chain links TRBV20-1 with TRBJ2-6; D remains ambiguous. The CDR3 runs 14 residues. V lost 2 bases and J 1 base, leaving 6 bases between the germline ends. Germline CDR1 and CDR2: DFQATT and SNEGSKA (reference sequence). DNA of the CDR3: TGCAGTGCTAGAAATCCGTCTGGGGCCAACGTCCTGACTTTC. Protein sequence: CSARNPSGANVLTF.

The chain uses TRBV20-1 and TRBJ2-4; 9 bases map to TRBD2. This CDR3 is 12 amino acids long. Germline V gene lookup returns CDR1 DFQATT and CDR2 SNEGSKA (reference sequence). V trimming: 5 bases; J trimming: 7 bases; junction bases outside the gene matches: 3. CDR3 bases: TGCAGTGCTTCGCGGGAGGGGAACATTCAGTACTTC. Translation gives CSASREGNIQYF.

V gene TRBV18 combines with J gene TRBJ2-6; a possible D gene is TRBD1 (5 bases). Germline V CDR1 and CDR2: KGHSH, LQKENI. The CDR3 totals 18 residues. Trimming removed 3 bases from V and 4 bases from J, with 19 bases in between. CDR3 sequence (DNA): TGTGCCAGCTCACCGGGGCAGCCTTTCACCCCCGGGGCCAACGTCCTGACTTTC. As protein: CASSPGQPFTPGANVLTF.

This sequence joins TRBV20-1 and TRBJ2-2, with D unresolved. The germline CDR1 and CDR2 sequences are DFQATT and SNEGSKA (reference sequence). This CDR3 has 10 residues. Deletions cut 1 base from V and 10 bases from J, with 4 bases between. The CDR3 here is CSARGTELFF. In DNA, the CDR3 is TGCAGTGCTAGAGGGACGGAGCTGTTTTTT.